Sequencing of this T cell receptor beta chain was carried out in a study of T cell repertoires in cytomegalovirus infection. J lost 5 bases, V lost 3 bases, and 7 bases had no gene match. Germline V gene sequence: CDR1 SGHDN, CDR2 FVKESK. The CDR3 spans 15 residues. MiXCR, applied by TCRdb to the reads, yields one record per CDR3 protein. The sample records about 740,000 distinct CDR3 sequences, less than 40% being singletons. V gene TRBV14 combines with J gene TRBJ2-3, with TRBD2 identical over 8 bases. The sequenced material came from PBMCs. The source of this sequence is a human donor in good health (CMV status not recorded). Some clones in this sample may be carry-over from other donors' samples. In nucleotides, the CDR3 is TGTGCCAGCAGCCAGGCGGGACTAGTAGGAGATACGCAGTATTTT. Protein: CASSQAGLVGDTQYF.